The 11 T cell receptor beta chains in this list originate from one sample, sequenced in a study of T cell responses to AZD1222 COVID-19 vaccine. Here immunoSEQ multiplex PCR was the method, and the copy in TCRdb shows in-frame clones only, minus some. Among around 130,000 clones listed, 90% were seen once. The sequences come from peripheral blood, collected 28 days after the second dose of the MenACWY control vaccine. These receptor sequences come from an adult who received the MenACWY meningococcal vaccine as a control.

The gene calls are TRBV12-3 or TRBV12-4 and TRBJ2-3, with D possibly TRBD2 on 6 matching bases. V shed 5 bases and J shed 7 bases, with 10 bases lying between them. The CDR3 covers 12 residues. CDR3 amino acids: CASSPGTYTQYF. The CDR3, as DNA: TGTGCCAGCAGTCCTGGGACTTATACGCAGTATTTT.

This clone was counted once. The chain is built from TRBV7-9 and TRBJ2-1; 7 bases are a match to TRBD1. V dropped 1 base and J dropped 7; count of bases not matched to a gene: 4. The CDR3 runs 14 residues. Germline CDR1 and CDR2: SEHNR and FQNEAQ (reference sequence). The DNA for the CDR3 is TGTGCCAGCAGCTTAGACAGGGGATTGAATGAGCAGTTCTTC. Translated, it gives CASSLDRGLNEQFF.

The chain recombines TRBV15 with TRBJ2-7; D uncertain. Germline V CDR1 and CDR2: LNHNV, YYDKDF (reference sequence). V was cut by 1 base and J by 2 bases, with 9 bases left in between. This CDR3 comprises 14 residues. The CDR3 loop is CATSRGFGAYEQYV. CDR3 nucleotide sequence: TGTGCCACCAGCAGAGGATTTGGGGCCTACGAGCAGTACGTC.

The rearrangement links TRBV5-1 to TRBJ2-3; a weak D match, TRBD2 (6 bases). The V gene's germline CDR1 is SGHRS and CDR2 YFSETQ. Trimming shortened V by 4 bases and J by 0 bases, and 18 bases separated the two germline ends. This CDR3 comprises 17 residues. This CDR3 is CASSLFFPGTSTDTQYF. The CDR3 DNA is TGCGCCAGCAGCCTCTTTTTTCCGGGGACTAGCACAGATACGCAGTATTTT.

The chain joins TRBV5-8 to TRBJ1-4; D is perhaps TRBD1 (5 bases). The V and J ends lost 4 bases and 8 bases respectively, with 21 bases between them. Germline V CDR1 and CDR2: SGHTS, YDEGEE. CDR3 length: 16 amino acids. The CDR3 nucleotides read TGTGCCAGCAGCCCTGGATCCGCAGGGATTGGGGAAAAACTGTTTTTT. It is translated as CASSPGSAGIGEKLFF.

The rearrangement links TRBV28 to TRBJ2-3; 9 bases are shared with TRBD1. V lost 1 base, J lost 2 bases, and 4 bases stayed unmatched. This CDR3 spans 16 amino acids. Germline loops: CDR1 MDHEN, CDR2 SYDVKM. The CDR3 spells CASSLFRTGDTDTQYF. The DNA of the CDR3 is TGTGCCAGCAGTTTATTTAGGACAGGGGACACAGATACGCAGTATTTT.

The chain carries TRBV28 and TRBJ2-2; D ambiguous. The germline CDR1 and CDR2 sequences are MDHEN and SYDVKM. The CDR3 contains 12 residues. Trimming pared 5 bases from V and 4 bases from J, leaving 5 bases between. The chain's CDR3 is CASSIGTGELFF. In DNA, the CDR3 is TGTGCCAGCAGTATAGGCACCGGGGAGCTGTTTTTT.

The CDR3 DNA reads as TGTGCCAGCAGCTTGGCCGACCAGGGGGCCAAAAACATTCAGTACTTC. It codes for CASSLADQGAKNIQYF. The J gene is TRBJ2-4, the V gene TRBV5-5; D is perhaps TRBD1 (6 bases). There are 16 residues in the CDR3. With 0 bases removed from V and 1 base from J, the gap between germline ends came to 11 bases. Germline lookup yields CDR1 SGHKS and CDR2 YYEKEE (reference sequence). The variable domain in full, with the rest retrieved from reference TRBV5-5 and TRBJ2-4, is DAGVTQSPTHLIKTRGQQVTLRCSPISGHKSVSWYQQVLGQGPQFIFQYYEKEERGRGNFPDRFSARQFPNYSSELNVNALLLGDSALYLCASSLADQGAKNIQYFGAGTRLSVL.

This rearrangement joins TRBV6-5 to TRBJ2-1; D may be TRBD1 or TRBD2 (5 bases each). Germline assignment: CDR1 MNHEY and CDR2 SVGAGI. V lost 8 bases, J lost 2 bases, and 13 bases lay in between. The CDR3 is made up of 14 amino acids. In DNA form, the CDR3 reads TGTGCCAGCCGAGGGGACGGACCCTACAATGAGCAGTTCTTC. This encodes CASRGDGPYNEQFF.

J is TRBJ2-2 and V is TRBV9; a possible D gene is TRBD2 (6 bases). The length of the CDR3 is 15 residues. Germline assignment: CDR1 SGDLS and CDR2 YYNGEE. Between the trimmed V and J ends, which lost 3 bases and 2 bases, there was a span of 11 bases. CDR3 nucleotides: TGTGCCAGCAGCGACCGGGACTTTAACACCGGGGAGCTGTTTTTT. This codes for CASSDRDFNTGELFF.

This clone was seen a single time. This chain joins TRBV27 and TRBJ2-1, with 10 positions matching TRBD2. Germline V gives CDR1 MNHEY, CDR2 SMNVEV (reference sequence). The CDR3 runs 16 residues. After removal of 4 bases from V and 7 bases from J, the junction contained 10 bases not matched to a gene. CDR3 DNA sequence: TGTGCCAGCAGTTCCTTTTTTGGTAGCGGGAGGAATGAGCAGTTCTTC. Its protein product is CASSSFFGSGRNEQFF.